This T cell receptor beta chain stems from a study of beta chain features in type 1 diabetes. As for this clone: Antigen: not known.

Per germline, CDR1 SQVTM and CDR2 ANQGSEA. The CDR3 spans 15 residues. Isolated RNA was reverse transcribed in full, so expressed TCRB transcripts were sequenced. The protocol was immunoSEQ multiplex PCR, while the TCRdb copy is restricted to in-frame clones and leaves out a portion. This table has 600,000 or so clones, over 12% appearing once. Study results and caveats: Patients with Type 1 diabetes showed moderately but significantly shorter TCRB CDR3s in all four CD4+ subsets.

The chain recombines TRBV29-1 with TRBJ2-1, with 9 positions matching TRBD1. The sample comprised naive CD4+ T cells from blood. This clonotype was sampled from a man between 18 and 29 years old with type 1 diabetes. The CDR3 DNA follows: TGCAGTGGGGTCTCCGGGACAGGGTTTCACAATGAGCAGTTCTTC. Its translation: CSGVSGTGFHNEQFF.